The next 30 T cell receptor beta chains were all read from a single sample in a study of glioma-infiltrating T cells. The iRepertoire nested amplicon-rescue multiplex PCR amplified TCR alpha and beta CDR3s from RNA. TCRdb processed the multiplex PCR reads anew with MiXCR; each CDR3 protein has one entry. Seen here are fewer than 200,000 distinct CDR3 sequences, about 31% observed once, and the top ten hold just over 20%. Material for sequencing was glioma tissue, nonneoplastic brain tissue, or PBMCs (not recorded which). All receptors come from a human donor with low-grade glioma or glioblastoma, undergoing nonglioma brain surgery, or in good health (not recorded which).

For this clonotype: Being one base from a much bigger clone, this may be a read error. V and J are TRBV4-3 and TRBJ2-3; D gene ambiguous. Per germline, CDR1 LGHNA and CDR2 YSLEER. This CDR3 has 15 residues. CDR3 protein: CANSQDRNSRDTQYF. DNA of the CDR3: TGCGCCAACAGCCAAGATAGGAACAGTAGGGATACGCAGTATTTT.

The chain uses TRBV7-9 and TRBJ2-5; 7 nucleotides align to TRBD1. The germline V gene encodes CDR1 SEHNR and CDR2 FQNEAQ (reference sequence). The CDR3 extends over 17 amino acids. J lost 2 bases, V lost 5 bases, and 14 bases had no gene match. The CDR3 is CASSPPRTGVFQETQYF. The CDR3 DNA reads TGTGCCAGCAGCCCTCCTCGGACAGGAGTTTTTCAAGAGACCCAGTACTTC. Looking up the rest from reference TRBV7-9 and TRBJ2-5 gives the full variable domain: DTGVSQNPRHKITKRGQNVTFRCDPISEHNRLYWYRQTLGQGPEFLTYFQNEAQLEKSRLLSDRFSAERPKGSFSTLEIQRTEQGDSAMYLCASSPPRTGVFQETQYFGPGTRLLVL.

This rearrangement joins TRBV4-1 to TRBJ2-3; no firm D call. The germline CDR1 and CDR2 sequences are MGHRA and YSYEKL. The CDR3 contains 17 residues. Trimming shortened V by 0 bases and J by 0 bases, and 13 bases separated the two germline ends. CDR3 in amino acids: CASSQEARWQSTDTQYF. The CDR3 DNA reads TGCGCCAGCAGCCAAGAGGCTCGATGGCAGAGCACAGATACGCAGTATTTT.

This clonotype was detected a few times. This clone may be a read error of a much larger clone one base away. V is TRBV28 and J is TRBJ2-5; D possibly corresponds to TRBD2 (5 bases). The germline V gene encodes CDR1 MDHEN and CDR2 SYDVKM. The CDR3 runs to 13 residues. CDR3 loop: CASRRPSQDTQYF. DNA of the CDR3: TGTGCCAGCAGGCGACCTAGCCAAGATACCCAGTACTTC.

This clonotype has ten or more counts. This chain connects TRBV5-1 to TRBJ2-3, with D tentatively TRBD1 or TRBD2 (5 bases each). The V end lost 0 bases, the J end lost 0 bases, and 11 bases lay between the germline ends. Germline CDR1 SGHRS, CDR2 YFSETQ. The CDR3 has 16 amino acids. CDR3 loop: CASSLVGTDSTDTQYF. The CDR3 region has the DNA TGCGCCAGCAGCTTGGTCGGGACGGATAGCACAGATACGCAGTATTTT.

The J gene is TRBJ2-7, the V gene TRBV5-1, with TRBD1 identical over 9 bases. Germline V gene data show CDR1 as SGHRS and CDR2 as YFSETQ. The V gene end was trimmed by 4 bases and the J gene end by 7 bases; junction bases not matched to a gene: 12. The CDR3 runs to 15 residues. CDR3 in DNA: TGCGCCAGCAGCGTATGGGACAGGGCCCCTAATGAGCAGTACTTC. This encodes CASSVWDRAPNEQYF. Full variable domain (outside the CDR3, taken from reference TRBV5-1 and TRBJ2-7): KAGVTQTPRYLIKTRGQQVTLSCSPISGHRSVSWYQQTPGQGLQFLFEYFSETQRNKGNFPGRFSGRQFSNSRSEMNVSTLELGDSALYLCASSVWDRAPNEQYFGPGTRLTVT.

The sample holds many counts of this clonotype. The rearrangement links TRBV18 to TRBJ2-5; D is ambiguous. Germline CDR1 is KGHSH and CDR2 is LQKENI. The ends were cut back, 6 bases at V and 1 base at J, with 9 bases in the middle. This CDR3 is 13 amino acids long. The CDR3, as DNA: TGTGCCAGCTCGCCCCCGGTCCAAGAGACCCAGTACTTC. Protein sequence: CASSPPVQETQYF.

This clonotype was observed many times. The DNA of the CDR3 is TGTGCCAGCAGTACGCGACTAGCGGGAGTGGACTACAATGAGCAGTTCTTC. Protein sequence: CASSTRLAGVDYNEQFF. The chain is built from TRBV6-1 and TRBJ2-1; TRBD2 aligns across 12 bases. In germline, CDR1 is MNHNS, CDR2 SASEGT. V lost 5 bases and J lost 3; bases outside the gene matches: 8. CDR3 length: 17 amino acids.

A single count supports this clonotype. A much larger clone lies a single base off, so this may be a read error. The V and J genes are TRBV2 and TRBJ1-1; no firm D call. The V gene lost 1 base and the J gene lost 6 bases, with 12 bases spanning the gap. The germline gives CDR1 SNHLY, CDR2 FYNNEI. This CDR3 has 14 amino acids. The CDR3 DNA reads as TGTGCCAGCAGTGAAGGGAGAATTTACGCTGAAGCTTTCTTT. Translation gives CASSEGRIYAEAFF.

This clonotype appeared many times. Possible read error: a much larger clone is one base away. CDR3 coding DNA: TGTGCCAGCACCTCCTACAATGAGCAGCTCTTC. Translating gives CASTSYNEQLF. The chain is built from TRBV6-2 or TRBV6-3 and TRBJ2-1; the D is unclear. This CDR3 spans 11 amino acids. Germline CDR1 reads MNHEY; CDR2 reads SVGEGT.

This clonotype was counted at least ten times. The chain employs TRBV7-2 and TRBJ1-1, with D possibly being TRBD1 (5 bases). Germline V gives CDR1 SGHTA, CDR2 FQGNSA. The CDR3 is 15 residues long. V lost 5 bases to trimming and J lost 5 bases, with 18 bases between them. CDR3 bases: TGTGCCAGCAGCCAAAGAGCGGGGACTGGGACTGAAGCTTTCTTT. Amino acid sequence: CASSQRAGTGTEAFF.

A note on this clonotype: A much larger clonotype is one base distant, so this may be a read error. CDR3 sequence (DNA): TGCAGCGTCGGACAGGGTAGCACAGGTACGCAGTATTTT. Translated: CSVGQGSTGTQYF. The V and J genes are TRBV29-1 and TRBJ2-3; 8 bases line up with TRBD1. Germline V lookup: CDR1 SQVTM, CDR2 ANQGSEA. The CDR3 spans 13 residues.

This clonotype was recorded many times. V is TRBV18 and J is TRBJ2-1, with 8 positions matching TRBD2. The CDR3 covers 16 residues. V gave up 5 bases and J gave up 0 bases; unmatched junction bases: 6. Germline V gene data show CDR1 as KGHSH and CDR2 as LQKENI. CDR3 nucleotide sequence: TGTGCCAGCTCAGAGAGCGGGGGAACCTCCTACAATGAGCAGTTCTTC. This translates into CASSESGGTSYNEQFF. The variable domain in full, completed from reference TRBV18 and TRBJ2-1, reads NAGVMQNPRHLVRRRGQEARLRCSPMKGHSHVYWYRQLPEEGLKFMVYLQKENIIDESGMPKERFSAEFPKEGPSILRIQQVVRGDSAAYFCASSESGGTSYNEQFFGPGTRLTVL.

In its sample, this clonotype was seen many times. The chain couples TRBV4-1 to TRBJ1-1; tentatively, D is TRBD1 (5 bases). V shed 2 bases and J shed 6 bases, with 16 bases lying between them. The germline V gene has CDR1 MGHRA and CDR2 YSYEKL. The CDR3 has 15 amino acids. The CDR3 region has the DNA TGCGCCAGCAGCCAACTGGGACGGTCTAGAGCTGAAGCTTTCTTT. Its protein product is CASSQLGRSRAEAFF.

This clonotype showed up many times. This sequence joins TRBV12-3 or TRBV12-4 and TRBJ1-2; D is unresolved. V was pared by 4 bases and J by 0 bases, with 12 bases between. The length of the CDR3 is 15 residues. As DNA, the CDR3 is TGTGCCAGCAGTTACCAGCGCGGGGCTAACTATGGCTACACCTTC. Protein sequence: CASSYQRGANYGYTF.

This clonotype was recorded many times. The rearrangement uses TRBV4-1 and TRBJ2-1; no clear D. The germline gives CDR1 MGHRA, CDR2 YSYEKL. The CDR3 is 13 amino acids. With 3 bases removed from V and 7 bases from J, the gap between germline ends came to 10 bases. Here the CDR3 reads CASSQALGNEQFF. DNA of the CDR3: TGCGCCAGCAGCCAGGCCTTGGGGAATGAGCAGTTCTTC.

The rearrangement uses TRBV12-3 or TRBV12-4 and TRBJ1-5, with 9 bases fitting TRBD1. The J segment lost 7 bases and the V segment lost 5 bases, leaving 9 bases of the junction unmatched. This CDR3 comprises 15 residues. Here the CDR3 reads CASSALQGARQPQHF. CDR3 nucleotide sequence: TGTGCCAGCAGTGCACTACAGGGGGCACGACAGCCCCAGCATTTT.

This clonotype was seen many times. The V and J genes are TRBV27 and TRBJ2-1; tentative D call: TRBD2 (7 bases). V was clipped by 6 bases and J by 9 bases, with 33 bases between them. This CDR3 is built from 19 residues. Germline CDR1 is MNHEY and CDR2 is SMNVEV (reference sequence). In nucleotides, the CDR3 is TGTGCCAGCAGCCCCGACGGGGCGGGGGCGGGTCCCGCTCTGTTTGAGCAGTTCTTC. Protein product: CASSPDGAGAGPALFEQFF.

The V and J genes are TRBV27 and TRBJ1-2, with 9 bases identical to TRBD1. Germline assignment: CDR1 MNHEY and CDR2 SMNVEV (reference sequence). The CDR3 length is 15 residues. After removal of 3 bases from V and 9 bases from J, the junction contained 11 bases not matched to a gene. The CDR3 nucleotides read TGTGCCAGCAGTTTCCGGACAGGGGATTTGGTTTGCTACACCTTC. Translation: CASSFRTGDLVCYTF.

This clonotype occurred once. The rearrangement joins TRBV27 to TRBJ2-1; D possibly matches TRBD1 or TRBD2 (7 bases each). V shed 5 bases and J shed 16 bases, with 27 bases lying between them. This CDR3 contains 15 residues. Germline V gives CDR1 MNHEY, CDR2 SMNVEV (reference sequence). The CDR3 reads CASSEGAGGVNEKFF. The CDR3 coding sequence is TGTGCCAGCAGTGAAGGGGCAGGGGGGGTCAATGAGAAATTCTTC.

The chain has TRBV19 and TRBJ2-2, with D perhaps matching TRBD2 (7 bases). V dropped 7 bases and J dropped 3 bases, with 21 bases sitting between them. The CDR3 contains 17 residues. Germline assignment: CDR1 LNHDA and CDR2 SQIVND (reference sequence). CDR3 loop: CASTMTPGGRDTGELFF. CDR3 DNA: TGTGCCAGTACCATGACCCCCGGGGGGCGTGACACCGGGGAGCTGTTTTTT.

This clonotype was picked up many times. The CDR3, as DNA: TGCGCCAGCAGCTCCCTGACTAGCGGGGGGGAGGGTGAGCAGTTCTTC. It yields the protein CASSSLTSGGEGEQFF. The chain is built from TRBV4-3 and TRBJ2-1; 14 positions agree with TRBD2. Per the germline V gene, CDR1 is LGHNA and CDR2 is YSLEER. The V and J ends lost 5 bases and 9 bases, in that order; junction bases with no gene match: 9. The length of the CDR3 is 16 residues.

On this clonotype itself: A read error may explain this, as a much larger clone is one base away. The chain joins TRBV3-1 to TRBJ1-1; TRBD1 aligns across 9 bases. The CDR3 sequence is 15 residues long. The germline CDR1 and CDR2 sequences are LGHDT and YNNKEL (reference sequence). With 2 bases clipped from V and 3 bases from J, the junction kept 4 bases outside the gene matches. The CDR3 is CASSQYGTGYTEAFF. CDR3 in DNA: TGTGCCAGCAGCCAATACGGGACAGGGTACACTGAAGCTTTCTTT.

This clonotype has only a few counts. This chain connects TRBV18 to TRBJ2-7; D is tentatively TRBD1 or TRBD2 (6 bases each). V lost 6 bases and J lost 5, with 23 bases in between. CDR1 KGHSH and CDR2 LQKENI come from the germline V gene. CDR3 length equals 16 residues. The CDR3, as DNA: TGTGCCAGCTCGCGGGACACACCGGGAGTCGGAGACGAGCAGTACTTC. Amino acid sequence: CASSRDTPGVGDEQYF.

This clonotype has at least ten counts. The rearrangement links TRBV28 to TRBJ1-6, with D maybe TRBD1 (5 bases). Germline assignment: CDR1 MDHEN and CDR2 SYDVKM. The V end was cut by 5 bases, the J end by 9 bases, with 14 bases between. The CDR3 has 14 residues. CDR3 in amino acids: CASSPQPTGSPLHF. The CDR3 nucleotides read TGTGCCAGCAGTCCCCAACCTACAGGTTCACCCCTCCACTTT.

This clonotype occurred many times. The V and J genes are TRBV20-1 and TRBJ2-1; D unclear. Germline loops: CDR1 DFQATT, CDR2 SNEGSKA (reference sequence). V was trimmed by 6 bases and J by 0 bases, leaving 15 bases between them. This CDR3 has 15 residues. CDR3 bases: TGCAGTGCCCACCTCTTCACGAGCTCCTACAATGAGCAGTTCTTC. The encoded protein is CSAHLFTSSYNEQFF.

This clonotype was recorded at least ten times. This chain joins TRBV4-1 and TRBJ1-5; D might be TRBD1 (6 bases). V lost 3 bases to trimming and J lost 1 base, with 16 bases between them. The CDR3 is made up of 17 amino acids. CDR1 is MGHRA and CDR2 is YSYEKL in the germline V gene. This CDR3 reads CASSQKSTGGSNQPQHF. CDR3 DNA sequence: TGCGCCAGCAGCCAGAAATCGACAGGTGGAAGCAATCAGCCCCAGCATTTT.

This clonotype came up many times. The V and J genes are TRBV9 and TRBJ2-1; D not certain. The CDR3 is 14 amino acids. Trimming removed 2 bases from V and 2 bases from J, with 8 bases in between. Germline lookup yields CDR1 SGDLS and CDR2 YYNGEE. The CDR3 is CASSVGGAYNEQFF. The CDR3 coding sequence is TGTGCCAGCAGCGTGGGCGGAGCCTACAATGAGCAGTTCTTC.

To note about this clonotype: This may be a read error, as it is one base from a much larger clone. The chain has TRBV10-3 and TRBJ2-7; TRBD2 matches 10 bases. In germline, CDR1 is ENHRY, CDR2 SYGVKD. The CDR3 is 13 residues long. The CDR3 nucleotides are TGTGCCATCAGCGGACTAGCGGTCTACGAGCACTACTTC. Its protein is CAISGLAVYEHYF.

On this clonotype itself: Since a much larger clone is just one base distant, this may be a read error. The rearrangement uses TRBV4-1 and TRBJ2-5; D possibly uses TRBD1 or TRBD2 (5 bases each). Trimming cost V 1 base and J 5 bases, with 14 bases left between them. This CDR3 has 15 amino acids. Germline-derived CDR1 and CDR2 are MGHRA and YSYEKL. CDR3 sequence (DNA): TGCGCCAGCAGCCAAGGCACCTGCAGGGAGGAGACCCAGTACTTC. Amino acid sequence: CASSQGTCREETQYF.